This T cell receptor (beta chain) was obtained from a study of cytomegalovirus exposure and HLA in healthy donors. A word on this clone: The antigen is undetermined.

This PCR relied on a set of 60 Vbeta primers and 13 Jbeta primers. TCRdb keeps only in-frame clones here, not all; method: immunoSEQ multiplex PCR. The sample has about 80,000 clones, over 70% seen once. Germline V gene lookup returns CDR1 SGHVS and CDR2 FNYEAQ. The CDR3 consists of 15 residues. Unmatched junction bases numbered 8, after V lost 4 bases and J lost 9 bases. The study, taken as a whole, reports: Associated with cytomegalovirus, according to the listing, were 150 to 200 TCR beta chains.

The chain is built from TRBV7-6 and TRBJ1-6; 8 bases are shared with TRBD1. The sequence was collected from a woman aged 40-49 years in good health and CMV-seronegative. Sequencing input: PBMCs. The CDR3 bases are TGTGCCAGCAGCTCGAGTGGACAGGGAGTTTCACCCCTCCACTTT. It translates to CASSSSGQGVSPLHF.